The rows below give T cell receptor beta chains drawn from one sample of a study of CD8+ T cells in alopecia areata. Clones were read by immunoSEQ multiplex PCR, and TCRdb kept only the in-frame ones, dropping some. The sample includes approximately 150,000 clones, roughly half of them seen just once. The specimen was CD4+ T cells sorted from blood, collected at week 0. These receptors all stem from a human donor with alopecia areata. CDR3s include the opening cysteine and the closing phenylalanine or tryptophan. D genes are given only for firm matches. Clone size is stated in some rows and not others, as once, few, many or a class when expanded.

CDR3 | DNA | size | J | V | D
CSVATGSNQPQHF | TGCAGCGTAGCGACGGGCAGCAATCAGCCCCAGCATTTT | few | TRBJ1-5 | TRBV29-1 | -
CASSLRVMSTQYF | TGTGCCAGCAGTTTACGGGTAATGAGTACGCAGTATTTT | - | TRBJ2-3 | TRBV27 | -
CASSFSGRSSYNEQFF | TGTGCCAGCAGTTTCAGCGGGAGGTCCTCCTACAATGAGCAGTTCTTC | - | TRBJ2-1 | TRBV6-5 | TRBD2
CASSPPTVETQYF | TGTGCCAGCTCACCACCGACCGTGGAGACCCAGTACTTC | - | TRBJ2-5 | TRBV18 | -
CASLGLLYNEQFF | TGTGCCAGCTTAGGACTCCTCTACAATGAGCAGTTCTTC | few | TRBJ2-1 | TRBV6-5 | -
CASSIGTGNTEAFF | TGTGCCAGTAGTATAGGTACGGGGAACACTGAAGCTTTCTTT | - | TRBJ1-1 | TRBV19 | -
CASSTSKGEQFF | TGTGCCAGCAGTACAAGCAAGGGTGAGCAGTTCTTC | few | TRBJ2-1 | TRBV5-6 | -
CATSSAPDRVRTDTQYF | TGTGCCACCAGCAGCGCTCCGGACAGGGTCAGAACAGATACGCAGTATTTT | few | TRBJ2-3 | TRBV15 | TRBD1
CAWIKADQSTEAFF | TGTGCCTGGATCAAGGCAGATCAGAGCACTGAAGCTTTCTTT | - | TRBJ1-1 | TRBV30 | -
CASSQAPPVRYGYTF | TGTGCCAGCAGCCAAGCACCCCCCGTTCGATATGGCTACACCTTC | - | TRBJ1-2 | TRBV14 | -
CASSLSSGSTDTQYF | TGTGCCAGCAGCTTGAGTAGCGGGAGCACAGATACGCAGTATTTT | - | TRBJ2-3 | TRBV5-4 | TRBD2
CAWSTGNTIYF | TGTGCCTGGAGTACGGGAAACACCATATATTTT | - | TRBJ1-3 | TRBV30 | -
CAWGTSGTYEQYF | TGTGCCTGGGGGACTAGCGGAACCTACGAGCAGTACTTC | few | TRBJ2-7 | TRBV30 | TRBD2
CASTKGGTVYNEQFF | TGTGCCAGCACTAAGGGGGGGACAGTCTACAATGAGCAGTTCTTC | few | TRBJ2-1 | TRBV6-1 | -
CASSPYRGGGKSYNEQFF | TGCGCCAGCAGCCCCTACCGGGGGGGCGGGAAATCCTACAATGAGCAGTTCTTC | - | TRBJ2-1 | TRBV4-1 | TRBD2
CASSLGHMNTGELFF | TGCGCCAGCAGCCTGGGACATATGAACACCGGGGAGCTGTTTTTT | few | TRBJ2-2 | TRBV5-1 | -
CASSPRSAPAYEQYF | TGTGCCAGCAGCCCCCGGTCAGCTCCGGCCTACGAGCAGTACTTC | - | TRBJ2-7 | TRBV11-2 | -
CASSPNAGYSGANVLTF | TGTGCCAGCAGCCCCAACGCAGGGTACTCTGGGGCCAACGTCCTGACTTTC | - | TRBJ2-6 | TRBV11-1 | -
CAWSAGQGAAGYTF | TGTGCCTGGAGTGCAGGACAGGGGGCCGCTGGCTACACCTTC | - | TRBJ1-2 | TRBV30 | TRBD1
CSVEGVLGEQFF | TGCAGCGTTGAAGGCGTCTTGGGTGAGCAGTTCTTC | few | TRBJ2-1 | TRBV29-1 | -
CASSLPRRGETQYF | TGCGCCAGCAGCTTACCCAGGAGGGGGGAGACCCAGTACTTC | - | TRBJ2-5 | TRBV5-1 | -
CASNRDRSYNEQFF | TGTGCCAGTAACCGGGACAGGTCCTACAATGAGCAGTTCTTC | - | TRBJ2-1 | TRBV11-1 | TRBD1
CSDLTGGYGYTF | TGCAGCGATTTGACAGGGGGCTATGGCTACACCTTC | - | TRBJ1-2 | TRBV29-1 | TRBD1
CSVGRSGGPTDTQYF | TGCAGCGTGGGGCGGTCAGGGGGACCCACAGATACGCAGTATTTT | few | TRBJ2-3 | TRBV29-1 | TRBD1
CASSVRRDNEQFF | TGTGCCAGCAGCGTCCGCAGGGACAATGAGCAGTTCTTC | - | TRBJ2-1 | TRBV9 | -
CASSLAGGMSSGNTGELFF | TGTGCCAGCAGCTTGGCGGGGGGTATGTCTAGCGGGAACACCGGGGAGCTGTTTTTT | - | TRBJ2-2 | TRBV5-5 | TRBD2
CAWSPPSGEQFF | TGTGCCTGGAGTCCCCCATCTGGCGAGCAGTTCTTC | - | TRBJ2-1 | TRBV30 | -
CASSLGIRGEQFF | TGTGCCAGCAGCTTAGGAATAAGGGGTGAGCAGTTCTTC | - | TRBJ2-1 | TRBV7-2 | -
CAWSQTGGQPQHF | TGTGCCTGGAGTCAAACAGGGGGACAGCCCCAGCATTTT | - | TRBJ1-5 | TRBV30 | TRBD1
CSVSTDQETQYF | TGCAGCGTTTCGACAGACCAAGAGACCCAGTACTTC | - | TRBJ2-5 | TRBV29-1 | -
CASSGDRSPSQPQHF | TGTGCCAGCAGCGGGGACAGGAGCCCGAGTCAGCCCCAGCATTTT | - | TRBJ1-5 | TRBV2 | TRBD1
CASSLDRGIQETQYF | TGTGCCAGCAGCTTAGACAGGGGTATCCAAGAGACCCAGTACTTC | - | TRBJ2-5 | TRBV7-8 | TRBD1
CAWSQGGGELFF | TGTGCCTGGAGTCAAGGCGGCGGGGAGCTGTTTTTT | few | TRBJ2-2 | TRBV30 | -
CASSYSVGGGETQYF | TGTGCCAGCAGTTACTCGGTCGGGGGTGGAGAGACCCAGTACTTC | few | TRBJ2-5 | TRBV6-5 | -